This T cell receptor (beta chain) was recorded in a study of CD4 and CD8 cells across lung adenocarcinoma regions. TCRdb called the PCR reads again in MiXCR, with one record for every CDR3 protein. The table includes some 12,000 distinct CDR3 sequences, about 45% detected once. The V end lost 8 bases, the J end lost 7 bases, and 13 bases lay between the germline ends. This CDR3 has 12 amino acids. Germline values: CDR1 ENHRY, CDR2 SYGVKD. Donors had localized lung adenocarcinoma, a non-small cell lung cancer. The receptor's source is a female donor with lung adenocarcinoma. The CD4 and CD8 labels of this study may be unreliable. The sample was CD8+ T cells from the margin of a lung tumor. The chain uses TRBV10-3 and TRBJ2-3, with D unclear. CDR3 nucleotides: TGTGCCATCTCCAGTGTGACAAATACGCAGTATTTT. Its protein is CAISSVTNTQYF.